This record covers a single TCR beta chain. This sample is part of a study of control samples from healthy donors and cancer patients. Using immunoSEQ multiplex PCR, the repertoire was profiled, and TCRdb retains in-frame clones only, with some absent. This sample has roughly 200,000 clones, with 90% to 95% found just once. The CDR3 is 17 amino acids. CDR1 LNHDA and CDR2 SQIVND come from the germline V gene (reference sequence). V lost 1 base, J lost 1 base, and 16 bases lay in between. The sequenced sample was blood. The sequence was obtained from a man younger than 35 in good health. V gene TRBV19 combines with J gene TRBJ1-1, with TRBD1 as a possible D gene (5 bases). CDR3 nucleotide sequence: TGTGCCAGTAGTATAGCCCCCTCACAGGCTACGAACACTGAAGCTTTCTTT. Its translation: CASSIAPSQATNTEAFF.